The rows below give T cell receptor beta chains drawn from one sample of a study of OX40 agonist ivuxolimab in advanced cancers. Produced via immunoSEQ multiplex PCR; TCRdb's table is partial and in-frame only. The top ten clones hold more than 10% of a sample with about 36,000 clones, nearly 80% of them seen once. Sequencing was performed on CD4+ or CD8+ T cells sorted from blood, taken in a trial of the OX40 agonist ivuxolimab. The receptors originated from an adult with an advanced solid tumor such as melanoma, head and neck, liver or kidney cancer. The CDR3 runs from the conserved cysteine through the conserved F or W.

length	V	J	CDR3
15	TRBV7-8	TRBJ1-2	CASSRDAAANYGYTF
15	TRBV9	TRBJ1-4	CASSSGGTGNEKLFF
13	TRBV6-9	TRBJ2-7	CASSYAPRGEQYF
14	TRBV7-3	TRBJ2-7	CASSRYSAPYEQYF
13	TRBV6-5	TRBJ1-2	CASSSAGRHGYTF
18	TRBV11-3	TRBJ2-4	CASSPPWTGELAKNIQYF
15	TRBV4-2	TRBJ1-1	CASSQDILERPEAFF
15	TRBV7-2	TRBJ2-1	CASSSPLGTKSEQFF
14	TRBV6-6	TRBJ2-5	CASSPTGGVETQYF
13	TRBV4-2	TRBJ2-7	CASSLNRRDEQYF
16	TRBV7-9	TRBJ1-2	CASSLAGQGGLAGYTF
14	TRBV6-5	TRBJ2-1	CASSFWGFYNEQFF
14	TRBV6-6	TRBJ2-3	CASSDTKGTDTQYF
15	TRBV5-1	TRBJ1-2	CASSVTGTEPNGYTF
15	TRBV7-9	TRBJ2-7	CASSLTMGGDYEQYF
14	TRBV5-7	TRBJ1-1	CASTLGRANTEAFF
16	TRBV5-1	TRBJ2-5	CASKSGGPPGQETQYF
14	TRBV11-2	TRBJ1-4	CASSLGDRGEKLFF
13	TRBV29-1	TRBJ1-1	CSVDLGGDTEAFF
16	TRBV28	TRBJ1-1	CASIGQILRPNTEAFF
15	TRBV4-2	TRBJ1-4	CASSQQGMTNEKLFF
14	TRBV27	TRBJ1-5	CASSFRDRDQPQHF
12	TRBV4-1	TRBJ2-7	CASSQAGAEQYF
14	TRBV5-1	TRBJ1-2	CASSLDRGSYGYTF
14	TRBV4-1	TRBJ1-3	CASSRQLAGNTIYF
12	TRBV5-1	NA	CASSLPNYEQYF
13	TRBV6-6	TRBJ2-2	CASVRTNTGELFF